A selection of T cell receptor beta chains follows, all from one sample in a study of human T cells and chemical hapten exposure. From the RACE reads, TCRdb called clonotypes with MiXCR, one entry per CDR3 protein. The sample contains about 78,000 distinct CDR3 sequences, roughly 8.5% of which appear only once. The source was whole blood, collected in connection with sensitization to the hapten diphenylcyclopropenone (DPC). Every receptor here comes from a woman aged 45-65 years with alopecia areata. Some clones in this sample may be carry-over from other donors' samples. Each CDR3 is given with its conserved first and last residue. The D gene is left open where the match is weak. Rows may omit the clone size; those that give it use once, few, many or a size class.

V gene	J gene	CDR3 length	D gene	clone size	CDR3 DNA	CDR3 protein
TRBV4-1	TRBJ1-1	13	.	.	TGCGCCAGCAGCCTTTTGGGAGGGGCTGAAGCTTTCTTT	CASSLLGGAEAFF
TRBV10-3	TRBJ1-1	14	.	.	TGTGCCATCAGTTCTCAGGGGATAGGCACTGAAGCTTTCTTT	CAISSQGIGTEAFF
TRBV18	TRBJ2-5	11	.	many	TGTGCCAGCTCACCACGAGAGACCCAGTACTTC	CASSPRETQYF
TRBV2	TRBJ1-5	14	.	.	TGTGCCAGCAGTCTTCGCCTAGGCAATCAGCCCCAGCATTTT	CASSLRLGNQPQHF
TRBV19	TRBJ2-2	14	.	.	TGTGCCAGTAGTGAAGGCGGTTACACCGGGAAGCTGTTTTTT	CASSEGGYTGKLFF
TRBV6-4	TRBJ1-1	18	.	few	TGTGCCAGCACCCGGCGGGGTCCCGGCTCGACATCGAACACTGAAGCTTTCTTT	CASTRRGPGSTSNTEAFF
TRBV7-9	TRBJ2-7	16	TRBD1	many	TGTGCCAGCAGCTTCCTGACAGGGGCCAATACCTACGAGCAGTACTTC	CASSFLTGANTYEQYF
TRBV16	TRBJ1-2	17	.	many	TGTGCCAGCAGCCAATCGTTGGTGGCAGGGTATGGCTATGGCTACACCTTC	CASSQSLVAGYGYGYTF
TRBV29-1	TRBJ1-2	12	.	many	TGCAGCGTTGACGGCACAGACTATGGCTACACCTTC	CSVDGTDYGYTF
TRBV29-1	TRBJ2-3	12	.	.	TGCAGCGTTGTACCGGCTCCAGATACGCAGTATTTT	CSVVPAPDTQYF
TRBV5-1	TRBJ1-1	15	.	few	TGCGCCAGCAGCCCAAGGACAGTAATGAACACTGAAGCTTTCTTT	CASSPRTVMNTEAFF
TRBV29-1	TRBJ2-1	15	TRBD2	.	TGCAGCGCTGAGCAGACTAGCGGGACCTACAATGAGCAGTTCTTC	CSAEQTSGTYNEQFF
TRBV5-1	TRBJ2-7	15	.	many	TGCGCCAGCAGCTTGGTCCCCGGACAATCCTACGAGCAGTACTTC	CASSLVPGQSYEQYF
TRBV2	TRBJ2-7	19	.	.	TGTGCCAGCACCCCCTCACGGGACTTCCGACCAAGGGATCCCTACGAGCAGTACTTC	CASTPSRDFRPRDPYEQYF
TRBV5-1	TRBJ2-2	14	TRBD1	.	TGCGCCAGCAGCCTGGACAGGGCAACCGGGGAGCTGTTTTTT	CASSLDRATGELFF
TRBV7-2	TRBJ1-5	15	.	.	TGTGCCAGCAGCTTAGAGGGGAGGAGCAATCAGCCCCAGCATTTT	CASSLEGRSNQPQHF
TRBV5-1	TRBJ1-4	14	.	few	TGCGCCAGCAGCTCTGACGGAATAAATGAAAAACTGTTTTTT	CASSSDGINEKLFF
TRBV12-3/TRBV12-4	TRBJ1-5	14	.	many	TGTGCCAGCAGTCCAACCGGGCTCAATCAGCCCCAGCATTTT	CASSPTGLNQPQHF
TRBV27	TRBJ2-7	15	TRBD2	few	TGTGCCAGCAGTACTTCAGCGGGAACCTACTACGAGCAGTACTTC	CASSTSAGTYYEQYF
TRBV20-1	TRBJ2-3	16	.	many	TGCAGTGCACCCATCCCCCGTCCCCCAGGCACAGATACGCAGTATTTT	CSAPIPRPPGTDTQYF
TRBV12-3/TRBV12-4	TRBJ2-7	16	TRBD2	many	TGTGCCAGCAGTTTAGGGCGGGAGGGCCTCGGCTACGAGCAGTACTTC	CASSLGREGLGYEQYF
TRBV7-6	TRBJ2-6	18	.	few	TGTGCCAGCAGCTTAGCAGGGGGATTTTACTCTGGGGCCAACGTCCTGACTTTC	CASSLAGGFYSGANVLTF
TRBV27	TRBJ2-5	15	TRBD1	.	TGTGCCAGCAGACCGGGACAGGTCATGGGAGAGACCCAGTACTTC	CASRPGQVMGETQYF
TRBV7-9	TRBJ1-6	14	.	few	TGTGCCAGCAGCTTAGAAGGTCTCGGTTCACCCCTCCACTTT	CASSLEGLGSPLHF
TRBV9	TRBJ1-1	15	.	few	TGTGCCAGCAGCGCTGCCGGGGGGGATTCCGCTGAAGCTTTCTTT	CASSAAGGDSAEAFF
TRBV20-1	TRBJ1-1	13	.	many	TGCAGTGCTGAGGACAGACTGAACACTGAAGCTTTCTTT	CSAEDRLNTEAFF
TRBV6-5	TRBJ2-7	17	.	few	TGTGCCAGCACCGCGGGGCAGGGTATTGACACCCACTACGAGCAGTACTTC	CASTAGQGIDTHYEQYF
TRBV11-2	TRBJ2-1	11	.	.	TGTGCCAGCAGCTTTGGCAATGAGCAGTTCTTC	CASSFGNEQFF
TRBV4-2	TRBJ1-5	13	.	many	TGTGCCAGCCGCCTGAGAGTGGATCAGCCCCAGCATTTT	CASRLRVDQPQHF
TRBV11-2	TRBJ2-2	15	TRBD2	.	TGTGCCAGCAGCTCTCCGTGGCTAGCGGTCGGGGAGCTGTTTTTT	CASSSPWLAVGELFF
TRBV7-9	TRBJ1-6	14	TRBD1	many	TGTGCCAGCAGCCGGACAGGGGGTAATTCACCCCTCCACTTT	CASSRTGGNSPLHF
TRBV7-9	TRBJ2-1	13	.	many	TGTGCCAGCAGCTTAGGCCCCGGTCAGGAGCAGTTCTTC	CASSLGPGQEQFF
TRBV1	TRBJ2-1	16	.	few	TGCACCAGCAGCCAAGACGGGGGACGCACCTACAATGAGCAGTTCTTC	CTSSQDGGRTYNEQFF
TRBV7-2	TRBJ1-1	15	.	.	TGTGCCAGCAGCTTACGGGGGGGCGGAGATACTGAAGCTTTCTTT	CASSLRGGGDTEAFF
TRBV2	TRBJ2-5	13	.	few	TGTGCCAGCAGGGAAGGGGGTGAAGAGACCCAGTACTTC	CASREGGEETQYF
TRBV12-3/TRBV12-4	TRBJ2-1	15	TRBD2	many	TGTGCCAGCAGTTTTCCCAGCGGGATCAACAATGAGCAGTTCTTC	CASSFPSGINNEQFF